A selection of T cell receptor beta chains follows, all from one sample in a study of chemoradiotherapy in HPV16-positive cancers. Here immunoSEQ multiplex PCR was the method, and the copy in TCRdb shows in-frame clones only, minus some. The sample records over a thousand clones, almost 95% being singletons. Sequenced here: tumor tissue, sampled from a patient who underwent chemoradiotherapy. The origin of the receptors is a human donor with HPV-associated anogenital cancer. Each CDR3 is given with its conserved first and last residue. Fields, in order: J gene, clone size, V gene, D gene, CDR3 DNA, CDR3 protein. D genes are given only for firm matches. Clone size is given for some rows only: seen once, a few or many times, or a class if the clone is expanded.

TRBJ1-5 | NA | TRBV19 | NA | TGTGCCAGTAGTACCGAATTGAGCAGGTCCAATCAGCCCCAGCATTTT | CASSTELSRSNQPQHF
TRBJ2-3 | NA | TRBV27 | NA | TGTGCCAGCAGTAGACTAGGTTCAGATACGCAGTATTTT | CASSRLGSDTQYF
TRBJ2-5 | NA | TRBV5-4 | NA | TGTGCCAGCAGCTTGGGACAGTACCCCTCACAAGAGACCCAGTACTTC | CASSLGQYPSQETQYF
TRBJ1-2 | NA | TRBV5-1 | NA | TGCGCCAGCAGCTTGAGGTCAACGGAACGACGGAACTATGGCTACACCTTC | CASSLRSTERRNYGYTF
TRBJ2-2 | NA | TRBV27 | NA | TGTGCCAGCAGTTTTCAGATCACCGGGGAGCTGTTTTTT | CASSFQITGELFF
TRBJ1-1 | once | TRBV7-2 | NA | TGTGCCAGCAGCCATGCAGGGGTACGGGGCGCTGAAGCTTTCTTT | CASSHAGVRGAEAFF
TRBJ2-7 | NA | TRBV6-5 | NA | TGTGCCAGCAGTTCTCCCTGGACTCACGAGCAGTACTTC | CASSSPWTHEQYF
TRBJ2-1 | NA | TRBV27 | TRBD2 | TGTGCCAGCAGTCCTCTTCGGGGGGGGCCGTTCTTC | CASSPLRGGPFF
TRBJ2-5 | NA | TRBV7-3 | TRBD1 | TGTGCCAGCAGCGCAACAGGGGGCCGGTCCGCCCAGTACTTC | CASSATGGRSAQYF
TRBJ2-3 | NA | TRBV11-2 | NA | TGTGCCAGCAGCTTAGAAGCGGAAGATACGCAGTATTTT | CASSLEAEDTQYF
TRBJ2-1 | NA | TRBV11-2 | TRBD2 | TGTGCCAGCAGCTTAGGGGGGACTAGCGGGAACAATGAGCAGTTCTTC | CASSLGGTSGNNEQFF
TRBJ2-1 | NA | TRBV7-7 | TRBD2 | TGTGCTAGCAGCGACGGGACTAGTTCTACTGAGCAGTTCTTC | CASSDGTSSTEQFF
TRBJ1-5 | NA | TRBV4-1 | NA | TGCGCCAGCAGCCAAGTAGGTCAGCCCCAGCATTTT | CASSQVGQPQHF
TRBJ2-7 | NA | TRBV7-3 | NA | TGTGCCAGCAGCTTAACCACCACCCGCGAGCAGTACTTC | CASSLTTTREQYF
TRBJ1-2 | NA | TRBV15 | NA | TGTGCCACCAGCAGAAGCCAAAGGGGGACGGGCGCCTATGGCTACACCTTC | CATSRSQRGTGAYGYTF
TRBJ2-4 | NA | TRBV5-1 | TRBD1 | TGCGCCAGCAGCTTGGAGGGGGCGCTGAACATTCAGTACTTC | CASSLEGALNIQYF
TRBJ2-7 | NA | TRBV11-1 | TRBD2 | TGTGCCAGCAGCTTTTACCCCCGGGAGGGCCACTACGAGCAGTACTTC | CASSFYPREGHYEQYF
TRBJ2-1 | NA | TRBV7-8 | NA | TGTGCCAGCAGCTTATCCCATGAGCAGTTCTTC | CASSLSHEQFF
TRBJ1-6 | NA | TRBV7-8 | NA | TGTGCCAGCAGCTGGCAGGGCGCCCATTATAATTCACCCCTCCACTTT | CASSWQGAHYNSPLHF
TRBJ1-2 | NA | TRBV4-2 | TRBD1 | TGTGCCAGCAGCCAGACCAGAACAGGGGGCCACACCTTC | CASSQTRTGGHTF
TRBJ1-1 | NA | TRBV4-3 | NA | TGCGCCAGCAGCCAAGATGGGGGGGCTCGGAACACTGAAGCTTTCTTT | CASSQDGGARNTEAFF
TRBJ2-7 | NA | TRBV2 | TRBD2 | TGTGCCAGCAGTGACTTAGCGGGGGGAGTCGAGCAGTACTTC | CASSDLAGGVEQYF
TRBJ1-2 | NA | TRBV5-6 | NA | TGTGCCAGCAGACCCGTGGAGGGGCACTATGGCTACACCTTC | CASRPVEGHYGYTF
TRBJ1-5 | NA | TRBV5-8 | NA | TGTGCCAGCAGCTTGGGGGACAATCAGCCCCAGCATTTT | CASSLGDNQPQHF
TRBJ2-1 | NA | TRBV5-1 | TRBD2 | TGCGCCAGCAGCTTAGCGGGGAGCTCCTACAATGAGCAGTTCTTC | CASSLAGSSYNEQFF
TRBJ2-5 | NA | TRBV2 | TRBD1 | TGTGCCAGCAGCCGACCGACAGGGGACCTTGAGACCCAGTACTTC | CASSRPTGDLETQYF
TRBJ1-3 | NA | TRBV5-1 | NA | TGCGCCAGCGCCGAAGGGGGATCCCGGGGCACCATATATTTT | CASAEGGSRGTIYF
TRBJ1-1 | NA | TRBV2 | TRBD1 | TGTGCCAGCAGAATAAACAGGGGGCGAGGAACTGAAGCTTTCTTT | CASRINRGRGTEAFF
TRBJ1-1 | NA | TRBV11-3 | NA | TGTGCCAGCAGCTTAGGGATACGGACTGAAGCTTTCTTT | CASSLGIRTEAFF
TRBJ2-4 | NA | TRBV2 | NA | TGTGCCAGCAGTTTTCCTGGGGCGGACATTCAGTACTTC | CASSFPGADIQYF
TRBJ1-2 | NA | TRBV7-9 | NA | TGTGCCAGCAGCTTGATGGCCTCTGGTGGGGGCTACACCTTC | CASSLMASGGGYTF
TRBJ2-7 | once | TRBV28 | NA | TGTGCCACCTCAAGACACGGAGGACCTTACGAGCAGTACTTC | CATSRHGGPYEQYF
TRBJ1-2 | NA | TRBV11-2 | NA | TGTGCCAGCAGCTCACCGGGCCGTTATGGCTACACCTTC | CASSSPGRYGYTF
TRBJ1-5 | NA | TRBV11-1 | TRBD1 | TGTGCCAGCAGCGGACAGGGTAGCAATCAGCCCCAGCATTTT | CASSGQGSNQPQHF
TRBJ1-2 | NA | TRBV7-9 | NA | TGTGCCAGCAGCTCCCGGGACTCTTGGAGCAGGGGCTACACCTTC | CASSSRDSWSRGYTF
TRBJ1-2 | NA | TRBV28 | NA | TGTGCCAGCAGTTTTAAGGGTTATGGCTACACCTTC | CASSFKGYGYTF
TRBJ1-4 | NA | TRBV6-1 | TRBD1 | TGTGCCAGCAGTGAAGCACTTGGACAGGGTCCTAATGAAAAACTGTTTTTT | CASSEALGQGPNEKLFF
TRBJ2-1 | NA | TRBV27 | TRBD2 | TGTGCCAGCAGTTTAGCCGGGACTAGCGGAAGTCCGGGGAATGAGCAGTTCTTC | CASSLAGTSGSPGNEQFF
TRBJ1-4 | NA | TRBV27 | TRBD1 | TGTGCCAGCAGAAACTCCGGGACAGGAGGTCGCGGGGAAAAACTGTTTTTT | CASRNSGTGGRGEKLFF
TRBJ1-2 | NA | TRBV7-9 | NA | TGTGCCAGCGGACAGTATGGCTACACCTTC | CASGQYGYTF
TRBJ1-4 | few | TRBV27 | NA | TGTGCCAGCAGTTTATCGAGAGGACCAGCTAATGAAAAACTGTTTTTT | CASSLSRGPANEKLFF